The text below deals with one T cell receptor (beta chain). The record originates from a study of regulatory T cells in long-lasting Graves disease. Indicated time point: persistent/refractory GD, antithyroid drugs over 5 years with positive TRAb. The TCR library was prepared using RNA isolated from PBMCs. HTBI primers from iRepertoire and Arm-PCR of CDR3 regions yielded the TCR beta libraries. TCRdb independently ran MiXCR on the multiplex PCR reads; one entry per CDR3 protein. In the table there are 450,000 or so distinct CDR3 sequences, less than 25% of which are singletons. This CDR3 is built from 14 residues. Per the germline V gene, CDR1 is SGDLS and CDR2 is YYNGEE.

This TCR was recovered from a female donor with Graves disease. The sample in question was peripheral blood mononuclear cells (PBMCs), obtained when the disease was refractory, from a patient treated with antithyroid drugs. This chain uses TRBV9 with TRBJ2-5; tentative D call: TRBD1 (6 bases). The J call may be in error: the DNA end matches TRBJ2-7 better. The CDR3, as DNA: TGTGCCAGCAGCGTAGGGGGGCCCGCGGACGAGCAGTACTTC. This translates into CASSVGGPADEQYF.